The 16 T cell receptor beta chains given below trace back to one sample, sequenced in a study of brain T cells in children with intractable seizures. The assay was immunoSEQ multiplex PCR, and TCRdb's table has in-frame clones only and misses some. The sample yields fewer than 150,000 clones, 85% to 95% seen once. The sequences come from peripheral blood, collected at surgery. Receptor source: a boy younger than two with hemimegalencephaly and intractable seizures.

CDR3 sequence reads: CASSQRTGELFF. CDR3 nucleotides: TGTGCCAGCAGCCAAAGAACCGGGGAGCTGTTTTTT. The V gene is TRBV3-1 (or the pseudogene TRBV3-2), the J gene TRBJ2-2; D call uncertain. The germline V gene encodes CDR1 LGHDT and CDR2 YNNKEL (reference sequence). The V end lost 2 bases, the J end lost 5 bases, and 3 bases lay between the germline ends. The CDR3 contains 12 residues.

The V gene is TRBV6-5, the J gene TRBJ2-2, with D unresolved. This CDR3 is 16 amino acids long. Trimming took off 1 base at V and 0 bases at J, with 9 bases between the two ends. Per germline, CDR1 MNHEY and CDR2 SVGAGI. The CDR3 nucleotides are TGTGCCAGCAGTTACTTCGAAACTACGAACACCGGGGAGCTGTTTTTT. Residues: CASSYFETTNTGELFF.

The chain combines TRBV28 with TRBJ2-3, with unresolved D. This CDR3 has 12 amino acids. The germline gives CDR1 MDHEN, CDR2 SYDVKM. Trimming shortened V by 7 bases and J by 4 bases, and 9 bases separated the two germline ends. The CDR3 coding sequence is TGTGCCAGCACCCTGAGAGCAGATACGCAGTATTTT. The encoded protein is CASTLRADTQYF.

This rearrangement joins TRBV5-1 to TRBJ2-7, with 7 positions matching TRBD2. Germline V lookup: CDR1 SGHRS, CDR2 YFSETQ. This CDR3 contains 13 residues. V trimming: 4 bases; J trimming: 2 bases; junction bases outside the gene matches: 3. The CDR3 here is CASSPGLAYEQYF. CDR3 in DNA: TGCGCCAGCAGCCCCGGACTAGCCTACGAGCAGTACTTC.

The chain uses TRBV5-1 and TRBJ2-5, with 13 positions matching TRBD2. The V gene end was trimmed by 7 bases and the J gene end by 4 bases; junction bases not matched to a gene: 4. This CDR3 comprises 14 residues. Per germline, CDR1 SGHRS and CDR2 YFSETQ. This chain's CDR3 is CASVRLAGGETQYF. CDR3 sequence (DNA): TGCGCCAGCGTGAGACTAGCGGGAGGAGAGACCCAGTACTTC.

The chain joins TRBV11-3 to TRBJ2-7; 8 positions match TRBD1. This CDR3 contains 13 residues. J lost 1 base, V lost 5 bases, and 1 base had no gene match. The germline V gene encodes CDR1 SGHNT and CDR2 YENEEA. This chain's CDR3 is CASSHRGSYEQYF. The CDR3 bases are TGTGCCAGCAGCCACAGGGGGTCCTACGAGCAGTACTTC.

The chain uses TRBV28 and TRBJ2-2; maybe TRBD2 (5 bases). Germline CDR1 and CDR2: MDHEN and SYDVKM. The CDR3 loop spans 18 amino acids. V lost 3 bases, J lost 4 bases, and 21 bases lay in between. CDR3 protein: CASSFPLLRGVVTGELFF. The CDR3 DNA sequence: TGTGCCAGCAGTTTCCCCCTTCTCCGGGGAGTGGTCACCGGGGAGCTGTTTTTT.

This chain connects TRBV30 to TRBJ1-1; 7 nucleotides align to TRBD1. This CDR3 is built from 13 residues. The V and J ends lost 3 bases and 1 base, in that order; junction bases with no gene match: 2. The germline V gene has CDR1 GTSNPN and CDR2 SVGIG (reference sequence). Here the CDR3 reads CAWRDRQNTEAFF. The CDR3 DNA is TGTGCCTGGAGGGACAGGCAGAACACTGAAGCTTTCTTT.

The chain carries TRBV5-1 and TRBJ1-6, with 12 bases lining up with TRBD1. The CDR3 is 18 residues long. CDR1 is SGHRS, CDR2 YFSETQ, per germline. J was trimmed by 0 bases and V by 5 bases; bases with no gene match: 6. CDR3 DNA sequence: TGCGCCAGCAGACCGGGACAGGGGGCGGGCTCCTATAATTCACCCCTCCACTTT. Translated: CASRPGQGAGSYNSPLHF.

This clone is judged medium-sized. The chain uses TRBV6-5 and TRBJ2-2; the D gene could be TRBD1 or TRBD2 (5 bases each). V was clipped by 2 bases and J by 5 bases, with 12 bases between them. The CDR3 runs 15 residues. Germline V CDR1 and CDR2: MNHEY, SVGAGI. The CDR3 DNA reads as TGTGCCAGCAGTTACAACAGTTGGGGGACCGGGGAGCTGTTTTTT. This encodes CASSYNSWGTGELFF.

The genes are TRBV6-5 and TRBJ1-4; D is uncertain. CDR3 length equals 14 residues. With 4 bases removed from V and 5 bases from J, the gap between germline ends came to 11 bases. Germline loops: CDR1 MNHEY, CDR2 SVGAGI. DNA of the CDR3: TGTGCCAGCAGTTCCTCGGGGTCGAATGAAAAACTGTTTTTT. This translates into CASSSSGSNEKLFF.

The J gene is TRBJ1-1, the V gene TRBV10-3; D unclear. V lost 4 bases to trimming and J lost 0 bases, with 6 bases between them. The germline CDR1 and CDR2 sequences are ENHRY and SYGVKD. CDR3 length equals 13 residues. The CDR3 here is CAISGGLNTEAFF. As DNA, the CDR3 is TGTGCCATCAGTGGGGGATTGAACACTGAAGCTTTCTTT.

The CDR3 region is CASSSPGLRPLDEQFF. For the CDR3, the DNA is TGTGCCAGCAGCTCACCGGGACTCCGTCCCCTTGATGAGCAGTTCTTC. V and J are TRBV9 and TRBJ2-1; D possibly corresponds to TRBD2 (6 bases). V was clipped by 4 bases and J by 8 bases, with 22 bases between them. The CDR3 is 16 residues long. CDR1 is SGDLS, CDR2 YYNGEE, per germline.

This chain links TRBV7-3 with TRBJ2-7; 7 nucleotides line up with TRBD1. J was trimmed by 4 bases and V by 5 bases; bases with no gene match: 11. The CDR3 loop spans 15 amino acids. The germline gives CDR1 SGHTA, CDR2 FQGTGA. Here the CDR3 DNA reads TGTGCCAGCAGCAAAGACAGGGACCAGGCTTACGAGCAGTACTTC. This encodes CASSKDRDQAYEQYF.

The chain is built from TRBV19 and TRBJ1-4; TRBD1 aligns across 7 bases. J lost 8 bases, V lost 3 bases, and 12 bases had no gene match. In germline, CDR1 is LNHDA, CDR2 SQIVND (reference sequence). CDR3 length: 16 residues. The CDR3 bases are TGTGCCAGTAGTATCCTCTCCGGGACAGTTCTCGAAAAACTGTTTTTT. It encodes CASSILSGTVLEKLFF. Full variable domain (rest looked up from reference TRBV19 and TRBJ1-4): DGGITQSPKYLFRKEGQNVTLSCEQNLNHDAMYWYRQDPGQGLRLIYYSQIVNDFQKGDIAEGYSVSREKKESFPLTVTSAQKNPTAFYLCASSILSGTVLEKLFFGSGTQLSVL.

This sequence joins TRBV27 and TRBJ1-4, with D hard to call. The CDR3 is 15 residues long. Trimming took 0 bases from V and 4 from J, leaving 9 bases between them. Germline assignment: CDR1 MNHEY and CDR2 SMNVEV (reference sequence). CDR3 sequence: CASSLSGSLNEKLFF. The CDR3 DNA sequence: TGTGCCAGCAGTTTATCGGGCAGCCTTAATGAAAAACTGTTTTTT.